The 6 T cell receptor beta chains below were found in one sample sequenced in a study of blood T cell repertoires in COVID-19. This table comes from immunoSEQ multiplex PCR, and its TCRdb copy is limited to in-frame clones, with some not included. The sample yields hundreds of thousands of clones, around 87% seen once. The sample taken for sequencing was PBMCs or T cells enriched from blood (not recorded which). These receptors came from a woman aged 18-29 years with acute COVID-19.

The V call is TRBV28, the J call TRBJ2-3; unclear D gene. Germline V CDR1 and CDR2: MDHEN, SYDVKM. This CDR3 has 14 amino acids. Trimming removed 3 bases from V and 1 base from J, with 8 bases in between. The CDR3 loop reads CASSLLRGTDTQYF. The CDR3 DNA sequence: TGTGCCAGCAGTTTGCTACGGGGCACAGATACGCAGTATTTT. The variable domain in full, with the rest retrieved from reference TRBV28 and TRBJ2-3, is DVKVTQSSRYLVKRTGEKVFLECVQDMDHENMFWYRQDPGLGLRLIYFSYDVKMKEKGDIPEGYSVSREKKERFSLILESASTNQTSMYLCASSLLRGTDTQYFGPGTRLTVL.

This chain connects TRBV11-2 to TRBJ1-4, with 12 nucleotides matching TRBD1. This CDR3 spans 19 amino acids. The ends lost 5 bases at V and 4 bases at J; junction bases unmatched: 14. From germline, CDR1 is SGHAT and CDR2 FQNNGV. Here the CDR3 reads CASSRPVGQGARVNEKLFF. The CDR3 nucleotides are TGTGCCAGCAGCAGACCCGTGGGACAGGGGGCGCGAGTTAATGAAAAACTGTTTTTT.

The CDR3 loop is CASSLGVLAGGENTGELFF. The CDR3 region has the DNA TGTGCCAGCAGCTTAGGTGTCCTAGCGGGAGGTGAGAACACCGGGGAGCTGTTTTTT. The V and J genes are TRBV7-9 and TRBJ2-2, with 11 bases identical to TRBD2. Germline V lookup: CDR1 SEHNR, CDR2 FQNEAQ (reference sequence). This CDR3 is built from 19 residues. V was clipped by 1 base and J by 1 base; unmatched bases: 8.

This clone is a singleton in its sample. The chain is built from TRBV11-2 and TRBJ1-2; D remains ambiguous. The germline V gene encodes CDR1 SGHAT and CDR2 FQNNGV. V shed 0 bases and J shed 3 bases, with 14 bases lying between them. This CDR3 spans 16 amino acids. CDR3 residues: CASSLDPLRRDYGYTF. The CDR3 DNA follows: TGTGCCAGCAGCTTAGATCCCCTCCGCCGGGACTATGGCTACACCTTC.

V is TRBV3-1 (or the pseudogene TRBV3-2) and J is TRBJ2-3; maybe TRBD2 (6 bases). Germline V lookup: CDR1 LGHDT, CDR2 YNNKEL (reference sequence). The CDR3 consists of 14 residues. V shed 4 bases and J shed 6 bases, with 14 bases lying between them. CDR3 nucleotide sequence: TGTGCCAGCAGCCCGAATGCGGGGCTTGATACGCAGTATTTT. The encoded protein is CASSPNAGLDTQYF.

The chain joins TRBV6-5 to TRBJ2-3; 7 nucleotides match TRBD2. Unmatched junction bases numbered 5, after V lost 2 bases and J lost 0 bases. There are 16 residues in the CDR3. CDR1 and CDR2 (germline): MNHEY, SVGAGI. CDR3 residues: CASSYTLAASTDTQYF. The CDR3 DNA sequence: TGTGCCAGCAGTTACACTCTAGCGGCTAGCACAGATACGCAGTATTTT.